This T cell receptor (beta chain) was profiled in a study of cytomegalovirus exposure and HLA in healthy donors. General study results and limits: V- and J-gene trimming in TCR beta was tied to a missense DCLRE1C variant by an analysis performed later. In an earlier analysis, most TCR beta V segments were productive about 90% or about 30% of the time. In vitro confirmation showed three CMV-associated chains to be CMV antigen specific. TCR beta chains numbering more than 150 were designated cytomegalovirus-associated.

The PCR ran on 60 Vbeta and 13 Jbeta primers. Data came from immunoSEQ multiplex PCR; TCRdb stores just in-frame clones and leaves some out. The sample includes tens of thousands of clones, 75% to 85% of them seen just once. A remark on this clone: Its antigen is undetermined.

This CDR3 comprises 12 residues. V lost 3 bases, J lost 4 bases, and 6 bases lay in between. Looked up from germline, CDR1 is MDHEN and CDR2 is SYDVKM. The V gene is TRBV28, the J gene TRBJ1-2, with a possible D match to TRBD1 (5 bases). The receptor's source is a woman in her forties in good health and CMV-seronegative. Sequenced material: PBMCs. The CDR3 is CASSFQGYGYTF. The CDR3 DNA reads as TGTGCCAGCAGTTTTCAGGGCTATGGCTACACCTTC.